This entry lists 15 T cell receptor beta chains sequenced from one sample in a study of OX40 agonist ivuxolimab in advanced cancers. Method: immunoSEQ multiplex PCR; TCRdb's copy keeps in-frame clones and lacks some. Of roughly 46,000 clones detected, 82% appear once; the ten largest clones hold 1.5% to 2%. The sequencing used CD4+ or CD8+ T cells sorted from blood, collected in a trial of the OX40 agonist ivuxolimab. These receptors were collected from an adult with an advanced solid tumor such as melanoma, head and neck, liver or kidney cancer.

J is TRBJ1-4 and V is TRBV4-3, with 9 bases aligning to TRBD1. V lost 0 bases to trimming and J lost 8 bases; unmatched junction nucleotides: 4. This CDR3 has 15 residues. Germline values: CDR1 LGHNA, CDR2 YSLEER. As DNA, the CDR3 is TGCGCCAGCAGCCAAGATGGGACAGGGAGAGAAAAACTGTTTTTT. The encoded protein is CASSQDGTGREKLFF.

The table lists this clone with a few counts. The CDR3 sequence: CASSPTGLGGSYNEQFF. CDR3 sequence (DNA): TGTGCCAGTAGTCCCACGGGCCTCGGGGGCTCCTACAATGAGCAGTTCTTC. This rearrangement joins TRBV19 to TRBJ2-1; tentative D call: TRBD2 (6 bases). The CDR3 consists of 17 residues. The germline V and J ends were trimmed by 5 bases and 0 bases, with 17 bases remaining between them. CDR1 is LNHDA and CDR2 is SQIVND in the germline V gene (reference sequence).

This clone was seen a few times. The chain is built from TRBV28 and TRBJ2-2; D is perhaps TRBD2 (6 bases). Germline V gene data show CDR1 as MDHEN and CDR2 as SYDVKM. V was clipped by 6 bases and J by 3 bases, with 14 bases between them. CDR3 length: 15 residues. The CDR3 spells CASRTAGGYTGELFF. For the CDR3, the DNA is TGTGCCAGCAGAACGGCTGGAGGGTACACCGGGGAGCTGTTTTTT.

V is TRBV30 and J is TRBJ1-5, with D unclear. Per germline, CDR1 GTSNPN and CDR2 SVGIG (reference sequence). Trimming shortened V by 0 bases and J by 1 base, and 7 bases separated the two germline ends. The CDR3 is 14 residues long. This chain's CDR3 is CAWSVVLSNQPQHF. The CDR3 nucleotides read TGTGCCTGGAGTGTGGTACTGAGCAATCAGCCCCAGCATTTT.

The rearrangement joins TRBV27 to TRBJ1-2; TRBD1 aligns across 8 bases. V lost 9 bases and J lost 7; bases outside the gene matches: 10. This CDR3 is built from 13 residues. From germline, CDR1 is MNHEY and CDR2 SMNVEV (reference sequence). As DNA, the CDR3 is TGTGCCAGTGGTAGCCCAGGGGGCAGTGGCTACACCTTC. Its protein product is CASGSPGGSGYTF.

This clone was counted a few times. V usage is TRBV30 and J usage is TRBJ1-2; no clear D. CDR3 size: 14 residues. With 2 bases removed from V and 4 bases from J, the gap between germline ends came to 14 bases. The germline V gene has CDR1 GTSNPN and CDR2 SVGIG (reference sequence). CDR3 region: CAWSNPLRAYGYTF. In DNA, the CDR3 is TGTGCCTGGAGTAATCCCTTGCGGGCCTATGGCTACACCTTC.

This rearrangement joins TRBV18 to TRBJ2-7; D call uncertain. Trimming shortened V by 8 bases and J by 4 bases, and 15 bases separated the two germline ends. CDR1 KGHSH and CDR2 LQKENI come from the germline V gene. The CDR3 consists of 13 residues. The CDR3 here is CASRGPSAYEQYF. CDR3 DNA sequence: TGTGCCAGCCGCGGACCATCGGCATACGAGCAGTACTTC.

The CDR3 coding sequence is TGCGCCAGCAGCCAAGTGATTGACAGCCCCTATGGCTACACCTTC. This gives the protein CASSQVIDSPYGYTF. The V call is TRBV4-3, the J call TRBJ1-2; a possible D gene is TRBD1 (5 bases). Germline values: CDR1 LGHNA, CDR2 YSLEER. V shed 1 base and J shed 4 bases, with 13 bases lying between them. CDR3 length: 15 amino acids.

The rearrangement uses TRBV19 and TRBJ2-1; D is possibly TRBD1 or TRBD2 (5 bases each). From germline, CDR1 is LNHDA and CDR2 SQIVND (reference sequence). Trimming took 4 bases from V and 12 from J, leaving 16 bases between them. This CDR3 comprises 13 residues. The CDR3 sequence: CASSNPPGPGQFF. Here the CDR3 DNA reads TGTGCCAGTAGTAACCCTCCGGGACCCGGGCAGTTCTTC.

This chain joins TRBV19 and TRBJ2-7; no firm D call. The CDR3 covers 14 residues. Germline V gene lookup returns CDR1 LNHDA and CDR2 SQIVND (reference sequence). Between the trimmed V and J ends, which lost 3 bases and 6 bases, there was a span of 15 bases. CDR3 sequence (DNA): TGTGCCAGTAGTATTGATCAGCCACCGGGCGAGCAGTACTTC. The encoded protein is CASSIDQPPGEQYF.

V and J are TRBV5-6 and TRBJ2-5; tentatively, D is TRBD1 or TRBD2 (5 bases each). This CDR3 contains 14 residues. Germline V CDR1 and CDR2: SGHDT, YYEEEE. Written as DNA, the CDR3 is TGTGCAGCAGAGAGCCGCTCCGAGGGGGAGACCCAGTACTTC. Amino acid sequence: CAAESRSEGETQYF.

The chain uses TRBV18 and TRBJ2-7, with 8 bases that match TRBD1. Germline CDR1 KGHSH, CDR2 LQKENI. Trimming removed 4 bases from V and 6 bases from J; junction bases left unmatched: 14. The CDR3 sequence is 16 residues long. The CDR3 region has the DNA TGTGCCAGCTCACTTTTAGGGACAGGAGCTTTTGGCGAGCAGTACTTC. The encoded protein is CASSLLGTGAFGEQYF.

This sequence joins TRBV6-5 and TRBJ2-1, with 9 positions matching TRBD1. Trimming took 0 bases from V and 11 from J; bases not matched to a gene: 5. The CDR3 covers 14 residues. Germline CDR1 reads MNHEY; CDR2 reads SVGAGI. The CDR3 DNA is TGTGCCAGCAGTTACTCGGGGGACAGGGTGAAGCAGTTCTTC. This sequence encodes CASSYSGDRVKQFF.

CDR3 in amino acids: CASSLRENYGYTF. The CDR3, as DNA: TGTGCCAGCAGTTTGAGGGAGAACTATGGCTACACCTTC. The V gene is TRBV27, the J gene TRBJ1-2; D is unresolved. The CDR3 is made up of 13 amino acids. Trimming left V 3 bases short and J 2 bases short, with 7 bases between. The V gene's germline CDR1 is MNHEY and CDR2 SMNVEV (reference sequence).

This chain links TRBV2 with TRBJ2-1; weak D call: TRBD2 (6 bases). CDR3 length: 12 residues. V shed 10 bases and J shed 8 bases, with 15 bases lying between them. Germline V gives CDR1 SNHLY, CDR2 FYNNEI. CDR3: CATKARRDEQFF. The DNA for the CDR3 is TGTGCCACCAAGGCCAGGAGGGATGAGCAGTTCTTC. Using reference TRBV2 and TRBJ2-1 for the parts outside the CDR3, the full variable domain is EPEVTQTPSHQVTQMGQEVILRCVPISNHLYFYWYRQILGQKVEFLVSFYNNEISEKSEIFDDQFSVERPDGSNFTLKIRSTKLEDSAMYFCATKARRDEQFFGPGTRLTVL.